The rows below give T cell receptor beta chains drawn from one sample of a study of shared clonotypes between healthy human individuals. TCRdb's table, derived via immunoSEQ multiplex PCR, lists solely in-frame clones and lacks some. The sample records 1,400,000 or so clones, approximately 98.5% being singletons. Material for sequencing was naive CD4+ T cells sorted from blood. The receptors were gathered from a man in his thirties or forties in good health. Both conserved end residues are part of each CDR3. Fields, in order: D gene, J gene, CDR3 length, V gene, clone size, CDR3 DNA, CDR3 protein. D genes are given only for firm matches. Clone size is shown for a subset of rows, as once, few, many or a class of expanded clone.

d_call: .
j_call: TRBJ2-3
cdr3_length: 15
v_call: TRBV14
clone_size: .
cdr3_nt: TGTGCCAGCAGCCAACCGGTCCAGGGAGAGGATACGCAGTATTTT
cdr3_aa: CASSQPVQGEDTQYF

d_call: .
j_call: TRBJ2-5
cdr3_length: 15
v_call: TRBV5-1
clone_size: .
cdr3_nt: TGCGCCAGCAGCCTCGGGACAACCCGCCAAGAGACCCAGTACTTC
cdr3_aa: CASSLGTTRQETQYF

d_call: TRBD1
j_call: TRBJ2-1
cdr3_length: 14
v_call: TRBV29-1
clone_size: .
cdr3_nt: TGCAGCGTTGTGGACAGGAGCTCCTACAATGAGCAGTTCTTC
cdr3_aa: CSVVDRSSYNEQFF

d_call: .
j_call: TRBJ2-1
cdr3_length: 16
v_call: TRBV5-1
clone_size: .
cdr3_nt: TGCGCCAGCAGCCCCCGAGAGGGATTGCCTCCCCTTGAGCAGTTCTTC
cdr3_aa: CASSPREGLPPLEQFF

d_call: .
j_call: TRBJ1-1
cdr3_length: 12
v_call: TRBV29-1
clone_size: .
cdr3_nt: TGCAGCGTCAAAAGACAGAACACTGAAGCTTTCTTT
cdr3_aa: CSVKRQNTEAFF

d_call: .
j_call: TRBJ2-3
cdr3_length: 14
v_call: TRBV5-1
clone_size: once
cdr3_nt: TGCGCCAGCAGCTTACTAGGGGACACAGATACGCAGTATTTT
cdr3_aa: CASSLLGDTDTQYF

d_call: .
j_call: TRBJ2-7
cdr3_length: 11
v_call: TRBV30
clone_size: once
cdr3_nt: TGTGCCTGGAGCCGATCCTACGAGCAGTACTTC
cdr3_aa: CAWSRSYEQYF

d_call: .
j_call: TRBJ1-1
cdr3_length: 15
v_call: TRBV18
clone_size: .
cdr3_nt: TGTGCCAGCTCACCACGGGGGGGGTCGGGTACTGAAGCTTTCTTT
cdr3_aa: CASSPRGGSGTEAFF

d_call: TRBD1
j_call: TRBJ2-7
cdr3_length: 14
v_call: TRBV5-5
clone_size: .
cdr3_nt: TGTGCCAGCAGCCGGGGACAGGGAGTCTACGAGCAGTACTTC
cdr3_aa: CASSRGQGVYEQYF

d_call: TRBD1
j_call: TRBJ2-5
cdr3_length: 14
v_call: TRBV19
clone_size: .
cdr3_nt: TGTGCCAGTAGTTATACAGGGGGCTTAGAGACCCAGTACTTC
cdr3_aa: CASSYTGGLETQYF

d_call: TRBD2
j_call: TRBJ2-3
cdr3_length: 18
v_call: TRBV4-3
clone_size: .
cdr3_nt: TGCGCCAGCAGCCAAGGGGGCATACTAGCGGGAGTTTCAGATACGCAGTATTTT
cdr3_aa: CASSQGGILAGVSDTQYF

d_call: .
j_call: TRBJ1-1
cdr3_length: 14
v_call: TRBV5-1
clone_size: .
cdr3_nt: TGCGCCAGCAGCTTGGTTACACCTAACACTGAAGCTTTCTTT
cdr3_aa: CASSLVTPNTEAFF

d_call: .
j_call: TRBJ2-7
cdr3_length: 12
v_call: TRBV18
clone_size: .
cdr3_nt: TGTGCCAGCTCGACAGTGACCTACGAGCAGTACTTC
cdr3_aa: CASSTVTYEQYF

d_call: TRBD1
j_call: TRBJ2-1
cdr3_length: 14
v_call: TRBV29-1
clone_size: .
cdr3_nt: TGCAGCGGCCAACCCGACAGGGCTTATAATGAGCAGTTCTTC
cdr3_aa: CSGQPDRAYNEQFF

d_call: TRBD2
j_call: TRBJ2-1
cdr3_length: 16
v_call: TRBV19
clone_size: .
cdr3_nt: TGTGCCAGCACGGTAACGACTAGCGGGAAAAGGAATGAGCAGTTCTTC
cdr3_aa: CASTVTTSGKRNEQFF

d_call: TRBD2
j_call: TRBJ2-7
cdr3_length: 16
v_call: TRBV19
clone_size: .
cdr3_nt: TGTGCCAGTAGTACCCTGGTAGCGGGGACGTCCTACGAGCAGTACTTC
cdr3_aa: CASSTLVAGTSYEQYF

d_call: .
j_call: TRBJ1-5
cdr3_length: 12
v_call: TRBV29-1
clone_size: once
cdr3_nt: TGCAGCGTTTCATATAGCAATCAGCCCCAGCATTTT
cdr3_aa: CSVSYSNQPQHF

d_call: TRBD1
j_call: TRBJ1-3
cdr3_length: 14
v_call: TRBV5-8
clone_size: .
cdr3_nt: TGTGCCAGCAGCTATGACAGGGTCGGAAACACCATATATTTT
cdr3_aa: CASSYDRVGNTIYF

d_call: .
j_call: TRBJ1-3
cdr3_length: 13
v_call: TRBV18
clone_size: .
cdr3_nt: TGTGCCAGCTCCCTTGACTCTGGAAACACCATATATTTT
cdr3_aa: CASSLDSGNTIYF

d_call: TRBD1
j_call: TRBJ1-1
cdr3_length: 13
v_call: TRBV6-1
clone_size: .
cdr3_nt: TGTGCCAGCAGACCGACAGGGGGGACGGTGGCTTTCTTT
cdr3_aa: CASRPTGGTVAFF